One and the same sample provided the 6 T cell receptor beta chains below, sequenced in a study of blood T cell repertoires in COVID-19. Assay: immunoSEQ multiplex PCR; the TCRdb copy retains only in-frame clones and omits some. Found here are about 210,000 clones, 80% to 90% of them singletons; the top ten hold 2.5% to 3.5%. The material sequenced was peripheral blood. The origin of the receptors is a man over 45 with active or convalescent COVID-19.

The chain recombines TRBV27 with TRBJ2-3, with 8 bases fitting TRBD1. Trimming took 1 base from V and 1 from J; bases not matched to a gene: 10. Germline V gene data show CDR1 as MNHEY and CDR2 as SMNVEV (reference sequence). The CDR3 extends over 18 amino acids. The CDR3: CASSLLSPPDRGTDTQYF. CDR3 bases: TGTGCCAGCAGTTTATTGTCCCCTCCGGACAGGGGCACAGATACGCAGTATTTT.

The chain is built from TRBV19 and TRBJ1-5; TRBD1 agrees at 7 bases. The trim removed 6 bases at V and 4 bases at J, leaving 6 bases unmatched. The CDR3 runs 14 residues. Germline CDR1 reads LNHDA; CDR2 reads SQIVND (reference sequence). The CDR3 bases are TGTGCCAGTAGCCAGGGACAGATAAATCAGCCCCAGCATTTT. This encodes CASSQGQINQPQHF.

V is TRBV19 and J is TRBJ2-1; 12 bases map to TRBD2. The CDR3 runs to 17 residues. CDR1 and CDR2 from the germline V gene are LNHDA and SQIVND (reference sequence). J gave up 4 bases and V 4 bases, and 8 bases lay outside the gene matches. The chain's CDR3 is CASSTRLTSGRYNEQFF. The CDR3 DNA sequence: TGTGCCAGTAGTACAAGACTGACTAGCGGGAGATACAATGAGCAGTTCTTC.

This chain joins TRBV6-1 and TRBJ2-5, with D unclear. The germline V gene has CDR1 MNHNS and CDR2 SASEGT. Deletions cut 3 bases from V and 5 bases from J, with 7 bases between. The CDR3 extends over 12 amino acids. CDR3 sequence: CASSDMLETQYF. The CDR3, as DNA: TGTGCCAGCAGTGACATGTTGGAGACCCAGTACTTC.

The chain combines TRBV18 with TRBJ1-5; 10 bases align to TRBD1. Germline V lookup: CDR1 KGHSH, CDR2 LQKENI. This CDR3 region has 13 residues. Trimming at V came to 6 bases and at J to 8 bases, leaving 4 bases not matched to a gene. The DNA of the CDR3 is TGTGCCAGCTCCGGACAGGGGGAAGAGCCCCAGCATTTT. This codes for CASSGQGEEPQHF.

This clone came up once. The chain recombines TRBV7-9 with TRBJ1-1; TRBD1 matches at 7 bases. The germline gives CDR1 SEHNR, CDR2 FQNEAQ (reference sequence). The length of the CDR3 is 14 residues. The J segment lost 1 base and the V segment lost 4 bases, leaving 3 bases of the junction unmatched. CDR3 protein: CASSYRGPNTEAFF. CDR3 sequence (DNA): TGTGCCAGCAGCTACAGGGGACCGAACACTGAAGCTTTCTTT.